The 28 T cell receptor beta chains given below trace back to one sample, sequenced in a study of blood T cell repertoires in COVID-19. Repertoires were generated with immunoSEQ multiplex PCR, while TCRdb's copy carries only in-frame clones and drops some. This sample has about 270,000 clones; roughly nine tenths occur once, and the top ten carry around 3%. Material: PBMCs or T cells enriched from blood (not recorded which). These receptors originate from a woman aged 50 to 60 who had recovered from COVID-19.

The chain couples TRBV7-2 to TRBJ2-3, with D perhaps TRBD2 (6 bases). The CDR3 totals 15 residues. CDR1 SGHTA and CDR2 FQGNSA come from the germline V gene. Trimming shortened V by 5 bases and J by 1 base, and 13 bases separated the two germline ends. The chain's CDR3 is CASSLSGPGTDTQYF. The CDR3 DNA reads as TGTGCCAGCAGCCTTAGCGGTCCTGGCACAGATACGCAGTATTTT.

This rearrangement joins TRBV27 to TRBJ1-2; the D gene is possibly TRBD1 (6 bases). The CDR3 contains 16 residues. CDR1 is MNHEY and CDR2 is SMNVEV in the germline V gene (reference sequence). The ends were cut back, 8 bases at V and 1 base at J, with 20 bases in the middle. This CDR3 reads CASALRGDTVNYGYTF. The CDR3 coding sequence is TGTGCCAGCGCTCTGAGAGGGGACACCGTTAACTATGGCTACACCTTC.

The V call is TRBV18, the J call TRBJ1-1; no clear D gene. This CDR3 has 16 amino acids. Per germline, CDR1 KGHSH and CDR2 LQKENI. V shed 0 bases and J shed 0 bases, with 11 bases lying between them. The CDR3 coding sequence is TGTGCCAGCTCACCACCGTTTGAGGGTATGAACACTGAAGCTTTCTTT. Translation: CASSPPFEGMNTEAFF. Full variable domain (remainder filled in from reference TRBV18 and TRBJ1-1): NAGVMQNPRHLVRRRGQEARLRCSPMKGHSHVYWYRQLPEEGLKFMVYLQKENIIDESGMPKERFSAEFPKEGPSILRIQQVVRGDSAAYFCASSPPFEGMNTEAFFGQGTRLTVV.

This chain links TRBV5-1 with TRBJ2-1; 13 nucleotides agree with TRBD2. The germline CDR1 and CDR2 sequences are SGHRS and YFSETQ. This CDR3 is built from 20 residues. With 4 bases clipped from V and 3 bases from J, the junction kept 16 bases outside the gene matches. CDR3 DNA: TGCGCCAGCAGCCGTACCACCACTAGCGGGAGGGCCGGTTACTACAATGAGCAGTTCTTC. It yields the protein CASSRTTTSGRAGYYNEQFF.

The rearrangement uses TRBV30 and TRBJ2-3, with 11 bases aligning to TRBD2. The CDR3 contains 16 residues. V shed 2 bases, J shed 0 bases, and the junction held 4 bases outside the gene matches. CDR1 and CDR2 from the germline V gene are GTSNPN and SVGIG (reference sequence). Here the CDR3 DNA reads TGTGCCTGGAGTCGGACTAGCGGGCTTAGCACAGATACGCAGTATTTT. This encodes CAWSRTSGLSTDTQYF.

J is TRBJ2-3 and V is TRBV4-3; 9 bases align to TRBD1. The CDR3 is made up of 16 amino acids. V lost 4 bases and J lost 1; bases outside the gene matches: 6. The germline V gene encodes CDR1 LGHNA and CDR2 YSLEER. The CDR3, as DNA: TGCGCCAGCAGCCGCTTGGGACAGGGTGGCACAGATACGCAGTATTTT. Translation gives CASSRLGQGGTDTQYF.

The CDR3 region is CASSLGLAGTDTQYF. The CDR3 DNA is TGTGCCAGCAGCTTAGGGCTAGCGGGCACAGATACGCAGTATTTT. The rearrangement uses TRBV7-9 and TRBJ2-3; 7 bases are shared with TRBD2. Germline-derived CDR1 and CDR2 are SEHNR and FQNEAQ (reference sequence). With V trimmed by 1 base and J by 1 base, 2 bases remained unmatched. The CDR3 is made up of 15 amino acids. Based on the CDR3 plus reference TRBV7-9 and TRBJ2-3, the full variable domain is DTGVSQNPRHKITKRGQNVTFRCDPISEHNRLYWYRQTLGQGPEFLTYFQNEAQLEKSRLLSDRFSAERPKGSFSTLEIQRTEQGDSAMYLCASSLGLAGTDTQYFGPGTRLTVL.

The V and J genes are TRBV10-2 and TRBJ2-1; TRBD2 aligns across 10 bases. Losses at the gene ends were 6 bases for V and 5 bases for J; bases not matched to a gene: 10. This CDR3 is 16 amino acids long. Germline V lookup: CDR1 WSHSY, CDR2 SAAADI. CDR3 loop: CASRGPSGSSHNEQFF. The CDR3, as DNA: TGCGCCAGCAGGGGTCCTAGCGGGAGTAGTCACAATGAGCAGTTCTTC.

The J gene is TRBJ2-1, the V gene TRBV11-3; TRBD2 agrees at 8 bases. There are 15 residues in the CDR3. The germline V gene has CDR1 SGHNT and CDR2 YENEEA. J gave up 4 bases and V 5 bases, and 7 bases lay outside the gene matches. The CDR3 nucleotides read TGTGCCAGCAGCACCCGACTAGCGCCTTACAATGAGCAGTTCTTC. Its translation: CASSTRLAPYNEQFF.

The rearrangement links TRBV7-9 to TRBJ1-3; D is uncertain. Trimming pared 3 bases from V and 4 bases from J, leaving 7 bases between. Germline loops: CDR1 SEHNR, CDR2 FQNEAQ (reference sequence). The CDR3 is 13 amino acids. The CDR3 reads CASSFSHGNTIYF. Here the CDR3 DNA reads TGTGCCAGCAGCTTTAGTCACGGAAACACCATATATTTT.

CDR3 region: CASSQEVAGTNEKLFF. CDR3 in DNA: TGCGCCAGCAGCCAAGAGGTGGCAGGGACTAATGAAAAACTGTTTTTT. This chain uses TRBV4-1 with TRBJ1-4; D is possibly TRBD1 (5 bases). CDR3 length: 16 amino acids. Germline CDR1 and CDR2: MGHRA and YSYEKL. Between the trimmed V and J ends, which lost 0 bases and 2 bases, there was a span of 10 bases.

The chain employs TRBV4-1 and TRBJ2-7; D is possibly TRBD2 (6 bases). The CDR3 is 13 amino acids. CDR1 is MGHRA and CDR2 is YSYEKL in the germline V gene. Trimming shortened V by 3 bases and J by 6 bases, and 12 bases separated the two germline ends. In DNA, the CDR3 is TGCGCCAGCAGCCATCCAAACGGGGGCGAGCAGTACTTC. It is translated as CASSHPNGGEQYF.

V gene TRBV24-1 combines with J gene TRBJ2-5, with D perhaps TRBD2 (7 bases). Trimming took off 1 base at V and 4 bases at J, with 18 bases between the two ends. CDR1 is KGHDR, CDR2 SFDVKD, per germline. This CDR3 is 17 amino acids long. CDR3 nucleotide sequence: TGTGCCACCAGTGATTTTGGGTTGGTGGGGGGGCGAGAGACCCAGTACTTC. It encodes CATSDFGLVGGRETQYF.

The count of this clone is one. Distinct nucleotide sequences in the sample also encode this CDR3. The chain links TRBV7-2 to TRBJ2-5; weak D call: TRBD1 (5 bases). The CDR3 runs to 14 residues. With 1 base removed from V and 2 bases from J, the gap between germline ends came to 8 bases. Per the germline V gene, CDR1 is SGHTA and CDR2 is FQGNSA. The CDR3 coding sequence is TGTGCCAGCAGCTTAGGTGGGGCTCAAGAGACCCAGTACTTC. Translated, it gives CASSLGGAQETQYF.

The chain is built from TRBV29-1 and TRBJ1-4; 10 nucleotides align to TRBD1. With V trimmed by 3 bases and J by 8 bases, 6 bases remained unmatched. Germline V CDR1 and CDR2: SQVTM, ANQGSEA. This CDR3 comprises 14 residues. The CDR3 DNA follows: TGCAGCGTTGAGAGCGGGACAGGGGCCGAAAAACTGTTTTTT. The encoded protein is CSVESGTGAEKLFF. Variable domain in full (rest from reference TRBV29-1 and TRBJ1-4): SAVISQKPSRDICQRGTSLTIQCQVDSQVTMMFWYRQQPGQSLTLIATANQGSEATYESGFVIDKFPISRPNLTFSTLTVSNMSPEDSSIYLCSVESGTGAEKLFFGSGTQLSVL.

The genes are TRBV6-2 or TRBV6-3 and TRBJ2-1; 8 bases match TRBD1. V gave up 3 bases and J gave up 3 bases; unmatched junction bases: 4. CDR1 MNHEY and CDR2 SVGEGT come from the germline V gene. The length of the CDR3 is 15 residues. The CDR3 spells CASSYLGQVYNEQFF. The CDR3, as DNA: TGTGCCAGCAGTTATTTGGGACAGGTCTACAATGAGCAGTTCTTC.

This sequence joins TRBV23-1 and TRBJ2-3; 7 bases line up with TRBD2. TRBV23-1 is identified as an open reading frame with a role that is uncertain. V shed 2 bases, J shed 1 base, and the junction held 0 bases outside the gene matches. The CDR3 loop spans 14 amino acids. The CDR3 coding sequence is TGCGCCAGCAGTCAACTAGCGGGCACAGATACGCAGTATTTT. It encodes CASSQLAGTDTQYF.

The chain is built from TRBV28 and TRBJ2-7; D ambiguous. This CDR3 region has 15 residues. V shed 6 bases and J shed 0 bases, with 15 bases lying between them. Looked up from germline, CDR1 is MDHEN and CDR2 is SYDVKM. In DNA, the CDR3 is TGTGCCAGCAGGCTGGCACCCACAAGCTCCTACGAGCAGTACTTC. Protein product: CASRLAPTSSYEQYF.

The table lists this clone with a count of one. This chain joins TRBV5-4 and TRBJ2-2; 7 nucleotides match TRBD2. V lost 4 bases to trimming and J lost 5 bases; unmatched junction nucleotides: 14. Per the germline V gene, CDR1 is SGHNT and CDR2 is YYREEE (reference sequence). The length of the CDR3 is 17 residues. As DNA, the CDR3 is TGTGCCAGCAGCCCTCTTCTCGGGGAGGGACGGACCGGGGAGCTGTTTTTT. It is translated as CASSPLLGEGRTGELFF.

The chain carries TRBV5-5 and TRBJ2-7; TRBD2 matches at 12 bases. J gave up 3 bases and V 4 bases, and 5 bases lay outside the gene matches. The germline V gene has CDR1 SGHKS and CDR2 YYEKEE (reference sequence). The CDR3 length is 15 residues. The CDR3 loop reads CASSPGLAGGYEQYF. The CDR3 bases are TGTGCCAGCAGCCCGGGACTAGCGGGTGGCTACGAGCAGTACTTC.

This clone showed up just once. The V and J genes are TRBV15 and TRBJ1-1; TRBD1 might be the D (5 bases). Trimming stripped 0 bases from V and 0 bases from J, with 11 bases between. Germline V gene sequence: CDR1 LNHNV, CDR2 YYDKDF (reference sequence). CDR3 size: 16 residues. CDR3: CATSRDRTGLNTEAFF. The CDR3 DNA sequence: TGTGCCACCAGCAGAGATCGAACAGGATTGAACACTGAAGCTTTCTTT.

This sequence joins TRBV6-5 and TRBJ1-2; D not resolved. Germline V lookup: CDR1 MNHEY, CDR2 SVGAGI. This CDR3 has 16 amino acids. The V end was cut by 0 bases, the J end by 6 bases, with 17 bases between. As DNA, the CDR3 is TGTGCCAGCAGTTACTCGCCAGCCGACCCGAGGGATGGCTACACCTTC. Amino acid sequence: CASSYSPADPRDGYTF.

V usage is TRBV7-9 and J usage is TRBJ1-2; perhaps TRBD1 as D (5 bases). Trimming left V 1 base short and J 6 bases short, with 9 bases between. Germline values: CDR1 SEHNR, CDR2 FQNEAQ (reference sequence). This CDR3 contains 13 residues. Here the CDR3 DNA reads TGTGCCAGCAGCTTAGTTTTAGGGGATGGCTACACCTTC. Its translation is CASSLVLGDGYTF.

The J gene is TRBJ2-1, the V gene TRBV28, with D maybe TRBD1 (6 bases). V was cut by 2 bases and J by 14 bases, with 10 bases left in between. CDR3 length equals 11 residues. Germline values: CDR1 MDHEN, CDR2 SYDVKM. The CDR3 loop is CASSLQGREFF. DNA of the CDR3: TGTGCCAGCAGTTTACAGGGGAGAGAGTTCTTC.

The rearrangement links TRBV7-2 to TRBJ1-2; 8 nucleotides match TRBD1. CDR3 length equals 15 residues. The junction had 11 bases not matched to a gene; V was cut back by 5 bases and J by 6 bases. From germline, CDR1 is SGHTA and CDR2 FQGNSA. CDR3 nucleotides: TGTGCCAGCAGCCTCAGGGGGCGGGCCTTAAATGGCTACACCTTC. The encoded protein is CASSLRGRALNGYTF.

The chain employs TRBV18 and TRBJ1-5, with a possible D match to TRBD1 (6 bases). The germline gives CDR1 KGHSH, CDR2 LQKENI. The CDR3 spans 16 residues. Between the trimmed V and J ends, which lost 6 bases and 5 bases, there was a span of 20 bases. The CDR3 sequence is CASSPSVVGADQPQHF. In DNA form, the CDR3 reads TGTGCCAGCTCGCCCTCTGTTGTGGGGGCAGATCAGCCCCAGCATTTT.

V usage is TRBV21-1 and J usage is TRBJ2-6; the table names TRBD2, a call not compared with the DNA. TRBV21-1 is a recognized pseudogene. CDR3 length: 17 amino acids. CDR3 amino acids: CASSKAEDLSGANVLTF. In DNA form, the CDR3 reads TGTGCCAGCAGCAAAGCGGAGGACCTCTCTGGGGCCAACGTCCTGACTTTC.

The chain is built from TRBV2 and TRBJ2-1; 8 bases align to TRBD2. V was clipped by 3 bases and J by 4 bases; unmatched bases: 8. The CDR3 is made up of 16 amino acids. Germline V lookup: CDR1 SNHLY, CDR2 FYNNEI. The CDR3 DNA follows: TGTGCCAGCAGTGACCAGCGGGAGTGGGGGTACAATGAGCAGTTCTTC. This gives the protein CASSDQREWGYNEQFF.